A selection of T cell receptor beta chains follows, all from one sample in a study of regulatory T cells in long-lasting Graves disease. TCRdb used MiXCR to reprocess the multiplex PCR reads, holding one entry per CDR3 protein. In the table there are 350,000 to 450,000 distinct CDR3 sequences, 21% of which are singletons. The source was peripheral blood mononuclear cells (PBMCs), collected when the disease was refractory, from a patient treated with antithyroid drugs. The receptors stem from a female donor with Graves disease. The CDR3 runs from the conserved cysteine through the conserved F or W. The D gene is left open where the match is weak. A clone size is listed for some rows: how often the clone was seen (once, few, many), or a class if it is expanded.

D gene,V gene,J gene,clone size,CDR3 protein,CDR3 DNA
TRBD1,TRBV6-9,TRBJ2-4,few,CASSYPGQDSNIQYF,TGTGCCAGCAGTTACCCCGGACAGGATTCGAACATTCAGTACTTC
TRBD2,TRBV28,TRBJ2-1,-,CASSHSGSPYNEQFF,TGTGCCAGCAGCCATAGCGGGTCTCCCTACAATGAGCAGTTCTTC
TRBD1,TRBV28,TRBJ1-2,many,CASLGTGPANYGYTF,TGTGCCAGCCTAGGGACAGGGCCCGCTAACTATGGCTACACCTTC
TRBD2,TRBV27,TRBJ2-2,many,CASSGAGGPFRNTGELFF,TGTGCCAGCAGTGGGGCGGGAGGGCCTTTTAGGAACACCGGGGAGCTGTTTTTT
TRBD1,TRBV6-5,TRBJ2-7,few,CASSLTGTDMTYEQYF,TGTGCCAGCAGTTTAACCGGGACAGATATGACTTACGAGCAGTACTTC
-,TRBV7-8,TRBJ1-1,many,CASSLVGRSETEAFF,TGTGCCAGCAGCTTAGTTGGGCGGAGCGAGACTGAAGCTTTCTTT
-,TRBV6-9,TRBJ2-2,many,CASSSPNTGELFF,TGTGCCAGCAGTTCCCCCAACACCGGGGAGCTGTTTTTT
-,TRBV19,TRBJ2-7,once,CASSGRQRRSYEQYF,TGTGCCAGTAGTGGACGACAAAGGAGATCCTACGAGCAGTACTTC
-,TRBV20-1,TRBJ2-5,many,CSARDLGQPFQETQYF,TGCAGTGCTAGAGATCTTGGACAGCCTTTCCAAGAGACCCAGTACTTC
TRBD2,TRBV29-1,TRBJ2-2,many,CSGGEVSGGTGELFF,TGCAGCGGCGGCGAAGTTTCGGGGGGCACCGGGGAGCTGTTTTTT
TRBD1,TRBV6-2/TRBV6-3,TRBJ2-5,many,CASSEYRTGVQETQYF,TGCGCCAGCAGTGAATATCGGACAGGGGTCCAAGAGACCCAGTACTTC
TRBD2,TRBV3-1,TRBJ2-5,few,CASSHQLAGNQETQYF,TGTGCCAGCAGCCATCAACTAGCGGGAAACCAAGAGACCCAGTACTTC
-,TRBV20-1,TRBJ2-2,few,CSALHANTGELFF,TGCAGTGCGCTACACGCGAACACCGGGGAGCTGTTTTTT
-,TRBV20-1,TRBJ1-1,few,CSARGGLERTEAFF,TGCAGTGCTAGAGGGGGCCTCGAAAGAACTGAAGCTTTCTTT
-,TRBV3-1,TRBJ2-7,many,CASSQAKAGFEQYF,TGTGCCAGCAGCCAAGCCAAGGCGGGGTTCGAGCAGTACTTC
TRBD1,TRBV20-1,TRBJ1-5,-,CSARRQGLNQPQHF,TGCAGTGCTAGGAGACAGGGCTTAAATCAGCCCCAGCATTTT
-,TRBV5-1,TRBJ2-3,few,CASSLERADTQYF,TGCGCCAGCAGCTTGGAACGAGCAGATACGCAGTATTTT
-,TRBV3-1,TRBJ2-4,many,CASSQDRFEAQYF,TGTGCCAGCAGCCAAGATCGGTTCGAGGCACAGTACTTC
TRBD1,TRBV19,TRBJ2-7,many,CASSIRGQGAYEQYF,TGTGCCAGTAGTATTAGGGGACAGGGAGCGTACGAGCAGTACTTC
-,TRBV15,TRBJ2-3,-,CATSRKTETDTQYF,TGTGCCACCAGCAGGAAGACAGAAACAGATACGCAGTATTTT
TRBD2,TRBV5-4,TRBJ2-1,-,CASSPGLAGPRNEQFF,TGTGCCAGCAGCCCAGGACTAGCGGGGCCTCGGAATGAGCAGTTCTTC
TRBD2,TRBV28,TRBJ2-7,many,CASSSTSGSYTYEQYF,TGTGCCAGCAGTTCGACTAGCGGGAGCTACACCTACGAGCAGTACTTC
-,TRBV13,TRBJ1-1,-,CASSSPSLGLGDTEAFF,TGTGCCAGCAGCTCCCCCTCCCTCGGCTTAGGGGACACTGAAGCTTTCTTT
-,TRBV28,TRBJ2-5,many,CASSFSEKETQYF,TGTGCCAGCAGTTTTTCAGAAAAAGAGACCCAGTACTTC
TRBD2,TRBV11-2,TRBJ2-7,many,CASSLPPGLAGRPEQYF,TGTGCCAGCAGCTTACCCCCGGGACTAGCGGGTCGGCCCGAGCAGTACTTC
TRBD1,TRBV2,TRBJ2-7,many,CASSGGTGQRGEQYF,TGTGCCAGCAGTGGGGGGACAGGGCAACGGGGCGAGCAGTACTTC
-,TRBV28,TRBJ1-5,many,CATRVTGQPQHF,TGTGCCACCAGGGTGACGGGGCAGCCCCAGCATTTT
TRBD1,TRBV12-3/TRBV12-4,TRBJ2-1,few,CASTQDRGGRHEQFF,TGTGCCAGCACCCAAGACAGGGGAGGTCGTCATGAGCAGTTCTTC
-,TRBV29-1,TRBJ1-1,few,CSAADSPGTEAFF,TGCAGCGCTGCGGACAGCCCGGGGACTGAAGCTTTCTTT
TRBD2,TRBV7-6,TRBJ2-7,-,CASSPGGGAGGHEQYF,TGTGCCAGCAGCCCAGGGGGGGGAGCGGGAGGACACGAGCAGTACTTC
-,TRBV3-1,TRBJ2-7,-,CASSQYPGGSYEQYF,TGTGCCAGCAGCCAATACCCCGGGGGCTCCTACGAGCAGTACTTC
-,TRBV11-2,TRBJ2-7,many,CASSLVRVVDEQYF,TGTGCCAGCAGCTTAGTCAGGGTAGTCGACGAGCAGTACTTC
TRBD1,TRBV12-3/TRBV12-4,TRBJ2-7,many,CASSGPGQGTYEQYF,TGTGCCAGCAGTGGACCGGGACAGGGAACCTACGAGCAGTACTTC
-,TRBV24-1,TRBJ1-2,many,CATSDGRKYGYTF,TGTGCCACCAGTGACGGACGGAAGTATGGCTACACCTTC
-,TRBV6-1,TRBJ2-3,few,CATQFDRPSTDTQYF,TGTGCCACACAATTCGACAGGCCAAGCACAGATACGCAGTATTTT
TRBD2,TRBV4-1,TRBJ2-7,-,CASSQDTSGGREQYF,TGCGCCAGCAGCCAAGATACTAGCGGAGGCAGGGAGCAGTACTTC
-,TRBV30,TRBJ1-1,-,CAWIIGRMNTEAFF,TGTGCCTGGATAATCGGACGCATGAACACTGAAGCTTTCTTT
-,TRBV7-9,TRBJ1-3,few,CASFSPPGNTIYF,TGTGCCAGTTTCTCCCCACCTGGAAACACCATATATTTT
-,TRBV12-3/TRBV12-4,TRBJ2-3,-,CASSQGSSTDTQYF,TGTGCCAGCAGCCAGGGGTCTAGCACAGATACGCAGTATTTT
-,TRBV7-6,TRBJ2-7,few,CASSLGWVYEQYF,TGTGCCAGCAGCTTAGGCTGGGTCTACGAGCAGTACTTC
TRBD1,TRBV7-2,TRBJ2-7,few,CASSFARQGSYEQYF,TGTGCCAGCAGCTTTGCGAGACAGGGTTCATACGAGCAGTACTTC
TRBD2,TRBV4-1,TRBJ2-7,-,CASSHLTSGSYEQYF,TGCGCCAGCAGCCACTTGACTAGCGGGTCTTACGAGCAGTACTTC
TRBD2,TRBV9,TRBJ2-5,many,CASSVDGRKEETQYF,TGTGCCAGCAGCGTAGACGGGAGGAAAGAAGAGACCCAGTACTTC
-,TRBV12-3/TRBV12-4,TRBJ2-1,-,CASSLRGDEQFF,TGTGCCAGCAGTTTGAGGGGAGACGAGCAGTTCTTC
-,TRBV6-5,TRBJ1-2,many,CASSYGPYYGYTF,TGTGCCAGCAGTTACGGTCCTTACTATGGCTACACCTTC